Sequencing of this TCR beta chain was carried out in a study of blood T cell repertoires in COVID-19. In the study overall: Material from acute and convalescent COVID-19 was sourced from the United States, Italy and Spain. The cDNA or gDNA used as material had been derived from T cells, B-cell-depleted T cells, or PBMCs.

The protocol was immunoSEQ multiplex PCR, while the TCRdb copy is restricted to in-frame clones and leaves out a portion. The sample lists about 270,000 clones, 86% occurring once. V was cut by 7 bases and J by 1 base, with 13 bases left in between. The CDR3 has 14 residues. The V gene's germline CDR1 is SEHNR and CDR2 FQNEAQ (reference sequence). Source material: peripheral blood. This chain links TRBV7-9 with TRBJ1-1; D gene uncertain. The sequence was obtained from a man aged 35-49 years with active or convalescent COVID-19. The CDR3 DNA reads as TGTGCCAGCAACGCCTTTGAGGGGAACACTGAAGCTTTCTTT. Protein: CASNAFEGNTEAFF.